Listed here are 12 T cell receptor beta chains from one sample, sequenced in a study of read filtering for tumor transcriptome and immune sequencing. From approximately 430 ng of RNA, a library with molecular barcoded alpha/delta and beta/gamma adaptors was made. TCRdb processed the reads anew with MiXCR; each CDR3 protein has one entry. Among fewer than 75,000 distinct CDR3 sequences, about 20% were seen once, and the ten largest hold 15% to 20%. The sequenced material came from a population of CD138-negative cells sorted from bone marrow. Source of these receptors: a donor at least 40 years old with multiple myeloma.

The CDR3 is CSATTSGSTGANVLTF. The CDR3, as DNA: TGCAGTGCTACGACTAGCGGGAGTACTGGGGCCAACGTCCTGACTTTC. J is TRBJ2-6 and V is TRBV20-1; 12 positions agree with TRBD2. Germline V gives CDR1 DFQATT, CDR2 SNEGSKA (reference sequence). The CDR3 totals 16 residues. Trimming cost V 4 bases and J 2 bases; bases outside gene matches: 3.

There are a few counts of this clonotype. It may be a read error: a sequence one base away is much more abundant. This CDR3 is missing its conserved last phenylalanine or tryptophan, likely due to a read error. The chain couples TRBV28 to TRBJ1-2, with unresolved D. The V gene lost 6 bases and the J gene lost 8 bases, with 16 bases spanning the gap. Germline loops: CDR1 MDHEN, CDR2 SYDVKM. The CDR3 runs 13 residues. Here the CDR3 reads CASRLGVHSGYTL. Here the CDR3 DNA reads TGTGCCAGCAGACTTGGGGTCCACAGCGGCTACACCCTC.

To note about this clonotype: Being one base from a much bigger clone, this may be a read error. CDR3 loop: CAISLESNQPQHF. DNA of the CDR3: TGTGCCATTAGTCTCGAAAGCAATCAGCCCCAGCATTTT. This chain joins TRBV19 and TRBJ1-5; no clear D. The CDR3 runs 13 residues. CDR1 LNHDA and CDR2 SQIVND come from the germline V gene (reference sequence).

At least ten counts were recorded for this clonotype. The CDR3 here is CASRPGTANTGELFF. For the CDR3, the DNA is TGTGCCAGCAGACCGGGGACAGCCAACACCGGGGAGCTGTTTTTT. This chain links TRBV7-9 with TRBJ2-2, with TRBD1 matching 7 bases. The ends lost 6 bases at V and 2 bases at J; junction bases unmatched: 6. This CDR3 is built from 15 residues. CDR1 is SEHNR, CDR2 FQNEAQ, per germline (reference sequence).

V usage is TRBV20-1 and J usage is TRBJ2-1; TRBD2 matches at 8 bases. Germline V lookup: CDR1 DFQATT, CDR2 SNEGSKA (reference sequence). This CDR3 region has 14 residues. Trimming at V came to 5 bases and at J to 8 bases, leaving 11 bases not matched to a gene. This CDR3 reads CSAGPGLGGDEQFF. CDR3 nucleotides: TGCAGTGCTGGACCGGGACTAGGTGGCGATGAGCAGTTCTTC.

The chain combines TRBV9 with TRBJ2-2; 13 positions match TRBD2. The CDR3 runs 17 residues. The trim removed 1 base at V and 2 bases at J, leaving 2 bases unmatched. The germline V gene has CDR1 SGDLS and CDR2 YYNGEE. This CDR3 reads CASSVTGLAGNTGELFF. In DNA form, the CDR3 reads TGTGCCAGCAGCGTAACGGGACTAGCGGGAAACACCGGGGAGCTGTTTTTT. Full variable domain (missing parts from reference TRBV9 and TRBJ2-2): DSGVTQTPKHLITATGQRVTLRCSPRSGDLSVYWYQQSLDQGLQFLIQYYNGEERAKGNILERFSAQQFPDLHSELNLSSLELGDSALYFCASSVTGLAGNTGELFFGEGSRLTVL.

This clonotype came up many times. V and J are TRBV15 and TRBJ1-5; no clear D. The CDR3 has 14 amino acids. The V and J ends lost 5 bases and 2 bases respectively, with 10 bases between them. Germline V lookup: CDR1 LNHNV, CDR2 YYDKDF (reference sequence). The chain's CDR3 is CATSWAVGNQPQHF. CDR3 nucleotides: TGTGCCACCAGCTGGGCAGTGGGCAATCAGCCCCAGCATTTT.

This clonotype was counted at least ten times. CDR3 amino acids: CSARDSGGPSQPQHF. The CDR3, as DNA: TGCAGTGCTAGAGATTCGGGAGGGCCTTCTCAGCCCCAGCATTTT. The chain is built from TRBV20-1 and TRBJ1-5; D is uncertain. The germline V gene encodes CDR1 DFQATT and CDR2 SNEGSKA (reference sequence). This CDR3 region has 15 residues. The V end lost 0 bases, the J end lost 6 bases, and 15 bases lay between the germline ends.

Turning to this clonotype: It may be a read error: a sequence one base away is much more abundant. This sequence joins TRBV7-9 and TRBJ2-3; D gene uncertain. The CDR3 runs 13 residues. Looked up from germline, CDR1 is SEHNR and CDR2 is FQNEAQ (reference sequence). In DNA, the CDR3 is TGTGCCTGCAGCTCTGACAGCACAGATACGCAGTATTTT. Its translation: CACSSDSTDTQYF.

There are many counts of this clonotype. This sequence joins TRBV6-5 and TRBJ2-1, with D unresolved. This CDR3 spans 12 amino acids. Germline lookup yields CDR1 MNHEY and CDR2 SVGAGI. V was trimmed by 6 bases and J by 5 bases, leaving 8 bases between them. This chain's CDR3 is CASRDQNNEQFF. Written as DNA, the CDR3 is TGTGCCAGCAGGGACCAGAACAATGAGCAGTTCTTC.

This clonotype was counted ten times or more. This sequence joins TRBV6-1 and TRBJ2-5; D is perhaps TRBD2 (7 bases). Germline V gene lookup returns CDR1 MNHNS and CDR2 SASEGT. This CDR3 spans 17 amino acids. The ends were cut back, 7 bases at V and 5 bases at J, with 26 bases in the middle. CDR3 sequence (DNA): TGTGCCAGCACAGATGGTACGATGCGGGGGCGGTTCGAGACCCAGTACTTC. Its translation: CASTDGTMRGRFETQYF.

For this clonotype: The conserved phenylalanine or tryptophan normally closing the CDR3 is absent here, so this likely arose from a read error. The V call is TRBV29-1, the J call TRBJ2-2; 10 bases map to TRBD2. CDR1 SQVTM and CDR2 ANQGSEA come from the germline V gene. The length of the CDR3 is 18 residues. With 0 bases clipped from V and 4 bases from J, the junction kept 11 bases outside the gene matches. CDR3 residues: CSVEERLAGVFGTGELFL. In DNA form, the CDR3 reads TGCAGCGTTGAAGAAAGGCTAGCGGGAGTGTTCGGCACCGGGGAGCTGTTTCTT.